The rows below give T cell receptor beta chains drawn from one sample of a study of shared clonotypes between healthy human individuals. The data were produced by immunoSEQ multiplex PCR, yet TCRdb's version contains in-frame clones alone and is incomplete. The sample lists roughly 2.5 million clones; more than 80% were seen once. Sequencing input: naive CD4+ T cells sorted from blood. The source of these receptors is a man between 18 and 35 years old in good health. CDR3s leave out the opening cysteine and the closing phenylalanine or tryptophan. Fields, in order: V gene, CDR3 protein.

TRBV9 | ASGLAVDGELF
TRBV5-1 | ASSREGQGNTGELF
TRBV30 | AWTGGTNTEAF
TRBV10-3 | AISGTGVDEQY
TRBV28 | ASSLVYSPLH
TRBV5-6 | ASSLDLGAVGNLQETQY
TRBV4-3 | ASSQGDRLEAF
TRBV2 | ASAGRGINQPQH
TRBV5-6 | ASSFEITDTQY
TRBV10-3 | ASSYRDRGVYEQY
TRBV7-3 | ASSPGPGRGNTEAF
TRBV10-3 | ATLSGGYGYT
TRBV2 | ASRGQGVGTDTQY
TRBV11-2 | ASSRTGQGYGYT
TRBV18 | ASSPEVLQGTEAF
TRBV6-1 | ASSERGLRGNTIY
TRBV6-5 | ASRLVQGNEAF
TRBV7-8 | ASSPTGGFSPLH
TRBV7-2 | ASSFRGGNTIY
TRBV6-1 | ASVGLVGYEQY
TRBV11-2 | ASSLVGTSGRADTQY
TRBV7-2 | ASSLTGLYGYT
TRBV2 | ASSVEQGPTYEQY
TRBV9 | ASSPDGSGGGNEQF
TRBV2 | ASSGGTGELF
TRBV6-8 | ASNREDGYT
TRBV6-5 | ASSSSGGYETQY
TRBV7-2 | ASSLNFRDQF
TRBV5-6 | ASSPYNREFNEKLF
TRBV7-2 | ASSPRAQGAGGANVLT
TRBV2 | ASRGQELWHEQF
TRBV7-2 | ASSLSRNQPQH
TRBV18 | ASSPQGATGNTIY
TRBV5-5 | ASSIETGVYEQY
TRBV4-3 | ASSQDNRQGHVQETQY
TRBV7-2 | ASSLRRFPYEQY
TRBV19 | ASSINRLGQETQY
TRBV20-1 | GVEHNEQF
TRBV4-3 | ASRPSEGAFSGANVLT
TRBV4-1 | ASSRQHPGGASYEQY
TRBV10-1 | ASSDFLQGVEETQY
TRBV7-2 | ASSRTEYNEQF
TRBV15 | ATSRDRALSGNIQY
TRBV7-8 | ASSSSGPTYEQY
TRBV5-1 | ASRDQGNTEAF
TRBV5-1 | ASSWRGHRGREDTQY
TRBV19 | ASSTKIDTQY
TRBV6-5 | ASTDRGVDGYT
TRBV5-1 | ASSLTAAINSPLH
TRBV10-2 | ASSESLGRAF
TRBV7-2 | ASSTAGQPNYEQY
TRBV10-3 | ATLAGGTSSYEQY
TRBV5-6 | ASSRGGARSPNTEAF
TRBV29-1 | SVNREVQETQY
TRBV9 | ASSGKNPGADTQY
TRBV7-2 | ASSFGVGQY
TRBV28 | ASSRGQGGNTEAF
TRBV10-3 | AIRAISGNLSSYNEQF